This T cell receptor beta chain stems from a study of blood T cell repertoires in COVID-19. Study at large: COVID-19 samples from acute and convalescent phases originated in the United States, Italy and Spain. In each case, the material was cDNA or gDNA derived from T cells, B-cell-depleted T cells, or PBMCs.

The table lists this clone with a few counts. Within the sample, other DNA sequences also encode this same CDR3. The CDR3 runs to 14 residues. Per the germline V gene, CDR1 is SGHRS and CDR2 is YFSETQ. The V end lost 2 bases, the J end lost 1 base, and 7 bases lay between the germline ends. Under the authors' procedure: Reference gene primer amplification gave nucleated cell count estimates. Repertoires were generated with immunoSEQ multiplex PCR, while TCRdb's copy carries only in-frame clones and drops some. The V and J calls and the clone size are those of that table, but D and trimming were determined from the DNA. The sample has more than 95,000 clones, 70% to 80% seen once.

The V call is TRBV5-1, the J call TRBJ1-3; maybe TRBD1 (6 bases). Sequenced input: peripheral blood. This sequence was found in a man aged 35 to 55 with active or convalescent COVID-19. The CDR3 region is CASSLQGSGNTIYF. CDR3 bases: TGCGCCAGCAGCTTACAGGGTTCTGGAAACACCATATATTTT.